This T cell receptor (beta chain) was found in a study of CD8+CD57+ T cells in acquired aplastic anemia (dated by TCRdb to the late 2010s). As for the study more broadly: Extracted DNA from sorted CD4+ and CD8+ cells averaged approximately 3 ug, ranging from 0.2 to 27.4 ug. CD8+CD57+ expansion was defined as frequency above the mean frequency observed in healthy subjects.

Summary of the overall study and its limitations: CD8+ Simpson's diversity did not differ significantly between patients and healthy controls (P=0.060). About 30 CD8+ CDR3 sequences were found to be shared between patients and controls, but these sequences appeared to be highly expressed in patients and within the immunodominant clones of the patients.

The germline V gene (reference sequence) yields SGHKS for CDR1 and YYEKEE for CDR2. V and J are truncated by 4 bases and 4 bases respectively, leaving an intervening sequence of 14 bases. Spanning cysteine to phenylalanine, the CDR3 consists of 14 amino acids. The DNA shown is the 42-base CDR3, in frame from base 1. Genomic DNA was used as template for profiling of TCR beta VDJ combinations and CDR3 sequences. TCR repertoire sequencing was run on an Illumina HiSeq 2000. The authors processed their data as follows. Repertoire assessment relied on Simpson's diversity index, CDR3 size and DJ length profiles, and TRBV/TRBJ rearrangement plots. The most abundant DNA sequence in the deep sequencing data was defined as the immunodominant clone. CDR3 amino acid sequences were screened for sharing across subjects and were compared with published repertoires and the VDJdb database. TCRdb reanalyzed the raw reads on its own, using fastp at Q25 for trimming and MiXCR for clone calling, and kept in-frame beta chains. Each entry merges the rows of one CDR3 protein and shows their most common DNA and genes. TCRdb's processing, not the study's, gives the V and J calls here. The sample table lists about 180,000 distinct CDR3 sequences, roughly 65% of them with a count of one. The ten largest clones represent about 39% of the sample.

The patients picked for sequencing were ones in whom flow cytometry had shown an expansion of CD8+CD57+ cells. All patients had severe acquired aplastic anemia diagnosed by International Study of Aplastic Anemia and Agranulocytosis and Camitta criteria. No therapy had been received by the patients at the time of blood sampling. In the study, sorted CD4+ and CD8+ blood T cells from patients with severe aplastic anemia and from healthy subjects underwent deep sequencing of TCR repertoires. Patients were enrolled in the USA under clinicaltrials.gov protocols 00001620, 01623167, 00001397, 00071045, 00081523 and 00961064. Ficoll-Paque density gradient centrifugation was used to isolate peripheral blood mononuclear cells. Before DNA extraction, CD4+ and CD8+ T cells were sorted by FACS or by magnetic beads. On this clonotype: The antigen this receptor binds is unknown. The record has no base qualities; no much larger clone is one base away.

The V gene is TRBV5-5 and the J gene is TRBJ1-1; D gene: possibly TRBD1, on 6 matching bases. The sequence was obtained from a human donor with aplastic anemia. Sequenced input: sorted CD4+, CD8+, or CD8+CD57+ T cells (not recorded which) from PBMCs. The nucleotide sequence is TGTGCCAGCAGCGGGACAATCAGGGGCACTGAAGCTTTCTTT. It codes for CASSGTIRGTEAFF. Full variable domain (CDR3 extended with the reference TRBV5-5 and TRBJ1-1 proteins): DAGVTQSPTHLIKTRGQQVTLRCSPISGHKSVSWYQQVLGQGPQFIFQYYEKEERGRGNFPDRFSARQFPNYSSELNVNALLLGDSALYLCASSGTIRGTEAFFGQGTRLTVV.